This T cell receptor beta chain emerged from a study of sequential checkpoint blockade in melanoma. The data were produced by immunoSEQ multiplex PCR, yet TCRdb's version contains in-frame clones alone and is incomplete. The sample has roughly 30,000 clones, 75% to 85% seen once. Trimming cost V 0 bases and J 6 bases; bases outside gene matches: 4. The V gene's germline CDR1 is LNHNV and CDR2 YYDKDF (reference sequence). The CDR3 sequence is 15 residues long. Treatment: randomized to nivolumab then ipilimumab (arm A) or the reverse (arm B). PBMC sorting kept live CD3+CD8+ cells without CD19 or CD56. The receptor's source is a human donor with melanoma. This specimen consisted of CD8+ T cells sorted from blood (inferred from file names), obtained from a patient given nivolumab and ipilimumab in sequence. This chain joins TRBV15 and TRBJ2-1; 8 bases align to TRBD1. CDR3 nucleotides: TGTGCCACCAGCAGAGATAGGACAGGGAGCAATGAGCAGTTCTTC. Amino acid sequence: CATSRDRTGSNEQFF. Full variable domain (remainder filled in from reference TRBV15 and TRBJ2-1): DAMVIQNPRYQVTQFGKPVTLSCSQTLNHNVMYWYQQKSSQAPKLLFHYYDKDFNNEADTPDNFQSRRPNTSFCFLDIRSPGLGDTAMYLCATSRDRTGSNEQFFGPGTRLTVL.